This T cell receptor (beta chain) was documented in a study of OX40 agonist ivuxolimab in advanced cancers. Study details: The study gave patients intravenous ivuxolimab at 0.01 to 10 mg/kg every 2 weeks. Those treated in dose escalation had hepatocellular carcinoma, melanoma, renal cell cancer or head and neck cancer. Notes on the study in general: Low normalized clonal expansion also occurred in some nonresponding patients.

Remarks on this clone: The antigen is unknown. Other nucleotide sequences from this sample produce the same CDR3.

The repertoire was sequenced with immunoSEQ multiplex PCR; TCRdb's copy has only in-frame clones and lacks some. The profile shows some 52,000 clones, less than 90% of them singletons. Collection of blood occurred at baseline, at cycle 4 day 1, and at cycle 7 day 1. The V end lost 2 bases, the J end lost 7 bases, and 21 bases lay between the germline ends. Germline V gene sequence: CDR1 GTSNPN, CDR2 SVGIG (reference sequence). The CDR3 contains 16 residues. The source of this sequence is an adult with an advanced solid tumor such as melanoma, head and neck, liver or kidney cancer. The sample was CD4+ or CD8+ T cells sorted from blood, taken in a trial of the OX40 agonist ivuxolimab. This chain links TRBV30 with TRBJ1-5; tentative D call: TRBD1 (6 bases). The CDR3 DNA reads TGTGCCTGGAGTCCACTCCGGGGGCGGGGGGGGCAGCCCCAGCATTTT. Its protein is CAWSPLRGRGGQPQHF.